Each of the 21 T cell receptor beta chains below was sequenced from the same sample in a study of vaccination effects on CD4 cells after COVID-19. Using immunoSEQ multiplex PCR, the repertoire was profiled, and TCRdb retains in-frame clones only, with some absent. The repertoire holds tens of thousands of clones, with about 73% as singletons. Peptide-pool stimulation followed by sequencing identified expanded antigen-specific CD4+ clonotypes in the ViraFEST assay. When ten to eleven days of culture had elapsed, CD4+ T cells were isolated. All participants had two doses of either the BNT162b2 or mRNA-1273 vaccine. Their antigen targets remain unknown. The sample in question was CD4+ T cells from PBMCs cultured with HCoV-NL63 spike peptides, obtained after COVID-19 vaccination. These receptors were taken from a human donor who received a COVID-19 vaccine.

The chain employs TRBV5-4 and TRBJ2-1; 7 nucleotides line up with TRBD2. V was pared by 3 bases and J by 6 bases, with 0 bases of the junction left unmatched. This CDR3 contains 12 residues. Germline CDR1 SGHNT, CDR2 YYREEE (reference sequence). CDR3: CASSWGGNEQFF. In nucleotides, the CDR3 is TGTGCCAGCAGCTGGGGGGGCAATGAGCAGTTCTTC.

This chain joins TRBV30 and TRBJ2-3; TRBD1 agrees at 8 bases. The CDR3 is 15 residues long. With V trimmed by 2 bases and J by 0 bases, 4 bases remained unmatched. Germline CDR1 is GTSNPN and CDR2 is SVGIG (reference sequence). The DNA of the CDR3 is TGTGCCTGGAGTCTCGGACAGGGAAGCACAGATACGCAGTATTTT. Translation gives CAWSLGQGSTDTQYF.

This chain's CDR3 is CASSRGQGNQPQHF. The DNA of the CDR3 is TGTGCCAGCAGCAGGGGACAGGGCAATCAGCCCCAGCATTTT. The genes are TRBV7-8 and TRBJ1-5; 8 nucleotides agree with TRBD1. J lost 2 bases, V lost 5 bases, and 2 bases had no gene match. This CDR3 spans 14 amino acids. From germline, CDR1 is SGHVS and CDR2 FQNEAQ.

The genes are TRBV25-1 and TRBJ1-1, with 7 bases lining up with TRBD1. CDR3 size: 15 residues. CDR1 and CDR2 (germline): MGHDK, SYGVNS. Trimming at V came to 2 bases and at J to 3 bases, leaving 6 bases not matched to a gene. Written as DNA, the CDR3 is TGTGCCAGCAGTGAAATGCGGGGACAGTACACTGAAGCTTTCTTT. Encoded protein: CASSEMRGQYTEAFF. The whole variable domain, remainder taken from reference TRBV25-1 and TRBJ1-1, is EADIYQTPRYLVIGTGKKITLECSQTMGHDKMYWYQQDPGMELHLIHYSYGVNSTEKGDLSSESTVSRIRTEHFPLTLESARPSHTSQYLCASSEMRGQYTEAFFGQGTRLTVV.

The rearrangement uses TRBV21-1 and TRBJ1-5. TRBV21-1 is a recognized pseudogene. This CDR3 is built from 16 residues. CDR3 coding DNA: TGTGCCAGCAGCACCTTGAGGGGGGCTGGCAATCAGCCCCAGCATTTT. This codes for CASSTLRGAGNQPQHF.

The V call is TRBV25-1, the J call TRBJ1-5; unclear D gene. Per germline, CDR1 MGHDK and CDR2 SYGVNS. V was cut by 3 bases and J by 0 bases, with 3 bases left in between. CDR3 length: 13 amino acids. CDR3: CASSEGSNQPQHF. In nucleotides, the CDR3 is TGTGCCAGCAGTGAGGGTAGCAATCAGCCCCAGCATTTT.

The sample holds one count of this clone. This chain uses TRBV2 with TRBJ1-4; D unresolved. From germline, CDR1 is SNHLY and CDR2 FYNNEI. This CDR3 has 15 amino acids. The V end lost 5 bases, the J end lost 3 bases, and 13 bases lay between the germline ends. CDR3 DNA: TGTGCCAGCAGTCAAGGAGGGCAGGCTAATGAAAAACTGTTTTTT. It yields the protein CASSQGGQANEKLFF.

J is TRBJ1-5 and V is TRBV7-9; the match to TRBD1 covers 7 bases. Germline V CDR1 and CDR2: SEHNR, FQNEAQ (reference sequence). The CDR3 has 15 residues. Trimming removed 5 bases from V and 3 bases from J; junction bases left unmatched: 7. In DNA form, the CDR3 reads TGTGCCAGCAGCCCCACAGGGGATATCAATCAGCCCCAGCATTTT. Its translation is CASSPTGDINQPQHF.

The J gene is TRBJ2-1, the V gene TRBV4-2; either TRBD1 or TRBD2 may fit D (5 bases each). The CDR3 loop spans 15 amino acids. Germline V lookup: CDR1 LGHNA, CDR2 YNFKEQ. Trimming pared 4 bases from V and 2 bases from J, leaving 12 bases between. CDR3 sequence reads: CASSPGRETYNEQFF. CDR3 coding DNA: TGTGCCAGCAGCCCGGGACGGGAAACCTACAATGAGCAGTTCTTC.

The rearrangement links TRBV20-1 to TRBJ2-5, with 7 bases lining up with TRBD2. Germline values: CDR1 DFQATT, CDR2 SNEGSKA (reference sequence). Trimming at V came to 3 bases and at J to 5 bases, leaving 3 bases not matched to a gene. The length of the CDR3 is 12 residues. In DNA form, the CDR3 reads TGCAGTGCTAGTTACGGGAGGGAGACCCAGTACTTC. Residues: CSASYGRETQYF.

The V and J genes are TRBV7-6 and TRBJ2-2, with D possibly TRBD1 on 5 matching bases. The V gene's germline CDR1 is SGHVS and CDR2 FNYEAQ. Trimming shortened V by 5 bases and J by 6 bases, and 19 bases separated the two germline ends. The length of the CDR3 is 16 residues. The DNA of the CDR3 is TGTGCCAGCAGCACAGCCCCGGCCAGGGCGGCCGGGGAGCTGTTTTTT. Translation: CASSTAPARAAGELFF.

The genes are TRBV5-1 and TRBJ1-1, with 9 bases identical to TRBD1. This CDR3 spans 15 amino acids. Germline V gene data show CDR1 as SGHRS and CDR2 as YFSETQ. Unmatched junction bases numbered 7, after V lost 1 base and J lost 6 bases. This CDR3 is CASSLRADRGAEAFF. In nucleotides, the CDR3 is TGCGCCAGCAGCTTGCGTGCCGACAGGGGGGCTGAAGCTTTCTTT.

V gene TRBV5-4 combines with J gene TRBJ2-3; D may correspond to TRBD1 or TRBD2 (6 bases each). V was trimmed by 2 bases and J by 0 bases, leaving 10 bases between them. Germline V gene sequence: CDR1 SGHNT, CDR2 YYREEE (reference sequence). The CDR3 length is 15 residues. The CDR3, as DNA: TGTGCCAGCAGCTTCGGGGGCGCGAGCACAGATACGCAGTATTTT. Translation gives CASSFGGASTDTQYF.

The chain employs TRBV3-1 (or the pseudogene TRBV3-2) and TRBJ2-3; 12 nucleotides agree with TRBD2. This CDR3 contains 18 residues. CDR1 is LGHDT, CDR2 YNNKEL, per germline (reference sequence). The V segment lost 1 base and the J segment 2 bases; nucleotides outside the gene matches: 7. The CDR3 region has the DNA TGTGCCAGCAGCCAAGCCCTTCTAGCGGGGGGGACCACAGATACGCAGTATTTT. This sequence encodes CASSQALLAGGTTDTQYF.

The J gene is TRBJ1-6, the V gene TRBV4-2; 8 bases map to TRBD1. J lost 7 bases, V lost 0 bases, and 2 bases had no gene match. CDR3 length equals 15 residues. CDR1 and CDR2 (germline): LGHNA, YNFKEQ. The CDR3 spells CASSQERQGNSPLHF. The DNA for the CDR3 is TGTGCCAGCAGCCAAGAGCGACAGGGGAATTCACCCCTCCACTTT.

The chain uses TRBV19 and TRBJ1-5; 9 bases are shared with TRBD1. Per the germline V gene, CDR1 is LNHDA and CDR2 is SQIVND (reference sequence). The V and J ends lost 3 bases and 2 bases, in that order; junction bases with no gene match: 8. CDR3 length: 17 amino acids. The CDR3 protein is CASSIPDRGGGNQPQHF. CDR3 nucleotide sequence: TGTGCCAGTAGTATCCCTGACAGGGGGGGCGGCAATCAGCCCCAGCATTTT.

J is TRBJ1-1 and V is TRBV6-5; D is unresolved. Trimming left V 1 base short and J 3 bases short, with 6 bases between. This CDR3 is 13 amino acids long. CDR1 MNHEY and CDR2 SVGAGI come from the germline V gene. The CDR3 DNA is TGTGCCAGCAGTTACTTCGGGGACACTGAAGCTTTCTTT. Residues: CASSYFGDTEAFF.

J is TRBJ2-5 and V is TRBV13; 10 bases line up with TRBD2. After removal of 0 bases from V and 5 bases from J, the junction contained 6 bases not matched to a gene. Germline V CDR1 and CDR2: PRHDT, FYEKMQ (reference sequence). The CDR3 runs to 16 residues. CDR3 in amino acids: CASSLGLAGSGETQYF. The CDR3 DNA reads TGTGCCAGCAGCTTAGGACTAGCGGGATCTGGGGAGACCCAGTACTTC.

Concerning this clone: Other DNA sequences in the same sample also yield this CDR3. The chain couples TRBV3-1 (or the pseudogene TRBV3-2) to TRBJ1-6, with 7 bases that match TRBD1. The CDR3 extends over 14 amino acids. Germline V gene lookup returns CDR1 LGHDT and CDR2 YNNKEL (reference sequence). The V gene end was trimmed by 1 base and the J gene end by 10 bases; junction bases not matched to a gene: 4. The CDR3 here is CASSQVQGTSPLHF. In DNA, the CDR3 is TGTGCCAGCAGCCAAGTACAGGGGACATCACCCCTCCACTTT.

V gene TRBV19 combines with J gene TRBJ2-7; tentatively, D is TRBD1 (5 bases). This CDR3 is 15 amino acids long. Trimming removed 3 bases from V and 2 bases from J, with 14 bases in between. The V gene's germline CDR1 is LNHDA and CDR2 SQIVND (reference sequence). The CDR3 spells CASSMGHHMTYEQYF. The CDR3 region has the DNA TGTGCCAGTAGTATGGGGCACCACATGACCTACGAGCAGTACTTC.

The CDR3 region is CATQQTSGSPPEQFF. The CDR3 bases are TGTGCCACCCAGCAGACTAGCGGGAGCCCTCCCGAGCAGTTCTTC. This chain connects TRBV24-1 to TRBJ2-1, with 12 bases identical to TRBD2. CDR1 is KGHDR and CDR2 is SFDVKD in the germline V gene. V was clipped by 9 bases and J by 10 bases; unmatched bases: 12. There are 15 residues in the CDR3.